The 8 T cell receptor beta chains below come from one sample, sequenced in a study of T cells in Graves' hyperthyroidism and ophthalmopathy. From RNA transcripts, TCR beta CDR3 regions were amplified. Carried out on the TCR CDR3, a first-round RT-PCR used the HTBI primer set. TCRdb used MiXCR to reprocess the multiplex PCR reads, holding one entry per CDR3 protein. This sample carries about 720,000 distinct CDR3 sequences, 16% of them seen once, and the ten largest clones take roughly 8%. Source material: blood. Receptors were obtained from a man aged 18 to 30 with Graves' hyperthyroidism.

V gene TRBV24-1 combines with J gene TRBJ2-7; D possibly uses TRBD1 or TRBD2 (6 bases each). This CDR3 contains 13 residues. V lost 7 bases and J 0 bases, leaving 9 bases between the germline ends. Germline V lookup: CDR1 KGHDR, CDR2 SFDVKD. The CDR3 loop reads CATSGGSSYEQYF. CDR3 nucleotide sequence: TGTGCCACCAGCGGGGGCAGCTCCTACGAGCAGTACTTC.

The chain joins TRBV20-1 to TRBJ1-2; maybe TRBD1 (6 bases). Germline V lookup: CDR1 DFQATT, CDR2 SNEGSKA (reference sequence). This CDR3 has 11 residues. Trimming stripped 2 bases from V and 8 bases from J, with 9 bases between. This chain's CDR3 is CSARPGDGYTF. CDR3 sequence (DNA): TGCAGTGCTAGACCAGGGGACGGCTACACCTTC.

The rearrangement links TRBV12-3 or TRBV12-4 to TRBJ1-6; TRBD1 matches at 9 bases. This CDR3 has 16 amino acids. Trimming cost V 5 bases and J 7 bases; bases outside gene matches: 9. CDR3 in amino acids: CASSALWTGENSPLHF. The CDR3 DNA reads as TGTGCCAGCAGTGCGCTATGGACAGGGGAGAATTCACCCCTCCACTTT.

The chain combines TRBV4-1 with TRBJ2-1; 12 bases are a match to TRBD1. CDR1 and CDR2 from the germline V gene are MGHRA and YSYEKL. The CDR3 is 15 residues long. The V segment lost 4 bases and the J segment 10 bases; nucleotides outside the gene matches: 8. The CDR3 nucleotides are TGCGCCAGCAGCCGCCTGGGACAGGGGGCCAGGGAGCAGTTCTTC. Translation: CASSRLGQGAREQFF.

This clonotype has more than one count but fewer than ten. This chain's CDR3 is CASSSNMLAGLEQYF. DNA for the CDR3: TGTGCCAGCAGCTCAAATATGCTAGCGGGACTCGAGCAGTACTTC. The V gene is TRBV7-9, the J gene TRBJ2-7, with 9 bases lining up with TRBD2. Germline values: CDR1 SEHNR, CDR2 FQNEAQ (reference sequence). The CDR3 consists of 15 residues. The trim removed 4 bases at V and 6 bases at J, leaving 10 bases unmatched.

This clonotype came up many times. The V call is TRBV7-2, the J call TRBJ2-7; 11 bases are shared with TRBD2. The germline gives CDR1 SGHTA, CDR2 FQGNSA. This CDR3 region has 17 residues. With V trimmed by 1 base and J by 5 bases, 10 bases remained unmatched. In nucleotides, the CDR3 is TGTGCCAGCAGCTTAGGCCCTAGCGGGAGGTACGGACACGAGCAGTACTTC. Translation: CASSLGPSGRYGHEQYF.

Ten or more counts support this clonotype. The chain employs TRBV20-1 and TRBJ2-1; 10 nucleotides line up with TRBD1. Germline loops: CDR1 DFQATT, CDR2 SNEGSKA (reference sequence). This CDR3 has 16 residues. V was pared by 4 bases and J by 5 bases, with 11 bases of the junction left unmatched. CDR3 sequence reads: CSATNAGTGVNNEQFF. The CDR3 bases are TGCAGTGCTACAAATGCCGGGACAGGGGTTAACAATGAGCAGTTCTTC.

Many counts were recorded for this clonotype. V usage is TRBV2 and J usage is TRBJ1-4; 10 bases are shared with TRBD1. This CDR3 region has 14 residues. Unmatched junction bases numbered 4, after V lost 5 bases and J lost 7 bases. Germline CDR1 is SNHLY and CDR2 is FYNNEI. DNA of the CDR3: TGTGCCAGCAGTTCCGGGACAGGGGTTGAAAAACTGTTTTTT. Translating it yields CASSSGTGVEKLFF.